The 17 T cell receptor beta chains reported below all come from one sample, sequenced in a study of blood T cell repertoires in COVID-19. Assay used: immunoSEQ multiplex PCR; TCRdb lists only in-frame clones, some missing. The sample carries under 200,000 clones, around 83% recorded once. The specimen sequenced was PBMCs or T cells enriched from blood (not recorded which). These receptors originate from a woman under 40 who had been exposed to COVID-19.

The chain couples TRBV11-2 to TRBJ2-1; 14 bases are shared with TRBD2. In germline, CDR1 is SGHAT, CDR2 FQNNGV. The CDR3 consists of 19 residues. Germline trimming cut 6 bases from V and 0 bases from J; bases unmatched to any gene: 10. The CDR3 loop reads CASRGPGLAGASSYNEQFF. The CDR3 nucleotides are TGTGCCAGCAGGGGCCCGGGACTAGCGGGGGCCAGCTCCTACAATGAGCAGTTCTTC.

The V call is TRBV3-1 (or the pseudogene TRBV3-2), the J call TRBJ1-2; D not certain. Germline lookup yields CDR1 LGHDT and CDR2 YNNKEL (reference sequence). There are 13 residues in the CDR3. Trimming pared 2 bases from V and 3 bases from J, leaving 7 bases between. The CDR3 is CASSQWRDYGYTF. Written as DNA, the CDR3 is TGTGCCAGCAGCCAATGGAGGGACTATGGCTACACCTTC.

The chain uses TRBV7-9 and TRBJ1-3; TRBD1 agrees at 8 bases. V lost 5 bases, J lost 2 bases, and 5 bases stayed unmatched. CDR1 is SEHNR and CDR2 is FQNEAQ in the germline V gene (reference sequence). CDR3 length: 15 amino acids. CDR3 amino acids: CASSPGQGAGNTIYF. CDR3 coding DNA: TGTGCCAGCAGCCCCGGACAGGGAGCTGGAAACACCATATATTTT. The variable domain in full, completed from reference TRBV7-9 and TRBJ1-3, reads DTGVSQNPRHKITKRGQNVTFRCDPISEHNRLYWYRQTLGQGPEFLTYFQNEAQLEKSRLLSDRFSAERPKGSFSTLEIQRTEQGDSAMYLCASSPGQGAGNTIYFGEGSWLTVV.

This chain links TRBV7-2 with TRBJ1-2, with 7 bases fitting TRBD1. After removal of 5 bases from V and 8 bases from J, the junction contained 11 bases not matched to a gene. The CDR3 spans 14 residues. Germline V gene data show CDR1 as SGHTA and CDR2 as FQGNSA. The CDR3 nucleotides read TGTGCCAGCAGCGAAGGACAGGACGTCAGCGGCTACACCTTC. It codes for CASSEGQDVSGYTF. Full variable domain (outside the CDR3, taken from reference TRBV7-2 and TRBJ1-2): GAGVSQSPSNKVTEKGKDVELRCDPISGHTALYWYRQSLGQGLEFLIYFQGNSAPDKSGLPSDRFSAERTGGSVSTLTIQRTQQEDSAVYLCASSEGQDVSGYTFGSGTRLTVV.

This chain connects TRBV4-2 to TRBJ2-5, with TRBD2 as a possible D gene (5 bases). Trimming shortened V by 3 bases and J by 9 bases, and 26 bases separated the two germline ends. The CDR3 extends over 17 amino acids. CDR1 is LGHNA, CDR2 YNFKEQ, per germline. The CDR3 region is CASSHEPAGLSIGAQYF. CDR3 nucleotide sequence: TGTGCCAGCAGCCATGAACCGGCGGGTCTAAGCATAGGAGCCCAGTACTTC.

The chain recombines TRBV27 with TRBJ1-3, with D perhaps matching TRBD1 (6 bases). Germline V gene sequence: CDR1 MNHEY, CDR2 SMNVEV (reference sequence). The CDR3 totals 15 residues. V was pared by 5 bases and J by 0 bases, with 11 bases between. The DNA for the CDR3 is TGTGCCAGCAGTATTACAGGGAGCTCTGGAAACACCATATATTTT. Translated: CASSITGSSGNTIYF.

The chain links TRBV6-5 to TRBJ1-4; 9 bases are shared with TRBD1. Germline loops: CDR1 MNHEY, CDR2 SVGAGI. Trimming cost V 8 bases and J 6 bases; bases outside gene matches: 7. This CDR3 region has 14 residues. DNA for the CDR3: TGTGCCAGCCGATTCCGGGACAGGGATGAAAAACTGTTTTTT. Translating gives CASRFRDRDEKLFF.

CDR3 sequence (DNA): TGCAGTGCTAGTGGGAGTGCAGGGGGGATGTATCAGCCCCAGCATTTT. Protein sequence: CSASGSAGGMYQPQHF. V gene TRBV20-1 combines with J gene TRBJ1-5; TRBD1 aligns across 7 bases. Trimming at V came to 3 bases and at J to 5 bases, leaving 13 bases not matched to a gene. The CDR3 has 16 amino acids. Germline-derived CDR1 and CDR2 are DFQATT and SNEGSKA (reference sequence).

The rearrangement uses TRBV10-3 and TRBJ2-7; TRBD1 matches 7 bases. J was trimmed by 2 bases and V by 5 bases; bases with no gene match: 3. This CDR3 contains 13 residues. The germline CDR1 and CDR2 sequences are ENHRY and SYGVKD. Here the CDR3 reads CAISMDRPYEQYF. The CDR3 region has the DNA TGTGCCATCAGTATGGACAGGCCCTACGAGCAGTACTTC.

The V gene is TRBV16, the J gene TRBJ2-5; D uncertain. The germline CDR1 and CDR2 sequences are KGHSY and FQNENV. V was pared by 0 bases and J by 1 base, with 9 bases between. CDR3 size: 15 residues. DNA for the CDR3: TGTGCCAGCAGCCAATCGTTTTCTCCCCAAGAGACCCAGTACTTC. This encodes CASSQSFSPQETQYF.

The V and J genes are TRBV27 and TRBJ1-6; tentatively, D is TRBD1 (5 bases). Germline V gene data show CDR1 as MNHEY and CDR2 as SMNVEV (reference sequence). The V gene lost 0 bases and the J gene lost 9 bases, with 12 bases spanning the gap. This CDR3 comprises 15 residues. The CDR3 here is CASSLSAGWSSPLHF. The CDR3 region has the DNA TGTGCCAGCAGTTTATCGGCAGGGTGGAGTTCACCCCTCCACTTT.

This clone was found a few times. This chain connects TRBV10-3 to TRBJ2-7; 10 bases are a match to TRBD2. This CDR3 has 16 residues. Trimming cost V 3 bases and J 4 bases; bases outside gene matches: 9. CDR1 and CDR2 from the germline V gene are ENHRY and SYGVKD. Here the CDR3 reads CAISDSQAGGKYEQYF. The CDR3, as DNA: TGTGCCATCAGTGACAGCCAAGCGGGGGGGAAGTACGAGCAGTACTTC.

The chain links TRBV27 to TRBJ2-7; no definite D call. Germline V gives CDR1 MNHEY, CDR2 SMNVEV (reference sequence). With 10 bases removed from V and 2 bases from J, the gap between germline ends came to 12 bases. The CDR3 totals 12 residues. The CDR3 loop is CATGQGTYEQYF. CDR3 nucleotide sequence: TGTGCCACAGGCCAAGGAACCTACGAGCAGTACTTC.

The chain combines TRBV10-3 with TRBJ1-3; 10 bases fit TRBD1. This CDR3 has 17 residues. The junction had 8 bases not matched to a gene; V was cut back by 4 bases and J by 2 bases. Germline CDR1 ENHRY, CDR2 SYGVKD. The CDR3 spells CAISVITGTGAGNTIYF. Here the CDR3 DNA reads TGTGCCATCAGTGTCATAACCGGGACAGGGGCTGGAAACACCATATATTTT.

The V gene is TRBV7-9, the J gene TRBJ1-1, with D unresolved. This CDR3 is built from 13 residues. Germline V gene data show CDR1 as SEHNR and CDR2 as FQNEAQ (reference sequence). Deletions cut 4 bases from V and 1 base from J, with 7 bases between. The CDR3 loop is CASSSNQNTEAFF. CDR3 bases: TGTGCCAGCAGCTCAAATCAGAACACTGAAGCTTTCTTT.

The DNA of the CDR3 is TGTGCCAGCAGCTTAAACAGGGTCAATCAGCCCCAGCATTTT. Residues: CASSLNRVNQPQHF. The gene calls are TRBV7-2 and TRBJ1-5, with D perhaps matching TRBD1 (6 bases). Between the trimmed V and J ends, which lost 2 bases and 3 bases, there was a span of 8 bases. The CDR3 extends over 14 amino acids. Germline CDR1 reads SGHTA; CDR2 reads FQGNSA.

The chain couples TRBV18 to TRBJ1-1, with D tentatively TRBD1 (6 bases). The CDR3 totals 13 residues. Germline CDR1 KGHSH, CDR2 LQKENI. Trimming pared 6 bases from V and 5 bases from J, leaving 13 bases between. CDR3 region: CASSQGQVTEAFF. CDR3 nucleotide sequence: TGTGCCAGCTCTCAGGGGCAAGTTACTGAAGCTTTCTTT. Using reference TRBV18 and TRBJ1-1 for the parts outside the CDR3, the full variable domain is NAGVMQNPRHLVRRRGQEARLRCSPMKGHSHVYWYRQLPEEGLKFMVYLQKENIIDESGMPKERFSAEFPKEGPSILRIQQVVRGDSAAYFCASSQGQVTEAFFGQGTRLTVV.